The clone carrying this T cell receptor beta chain has at least ten counts. The source of the sample is a study of T-cell reconstitution after alpha-beta-depleted transplantation in children. Germline V gives CDR1 LNHNV, CDR2 YYDKDF (reference sequence). V lost 0 bases and J lost 3, with 2 bases in between. This CDR3 has 13 amino acids. Preparing the TCRbeta library involved the use of unique molecular identifiers. TCRdb passed the PCR reads through MiXCR, listing each CDR3 protein once. Found here are roughly 89,000 distinct CDR3 sequences, 12% of them singletons; the top ten hold about 14%. The chain uses TRBV15 and TRBJ2-2, with no clear D. The receptor was isolated from a human donor who donated a stem cell graft to a child with inherited bone marrow failure. Sequenced here: PBMCs from the stem cell graft donor, sampled from the stem cell graft. CDR3 sequence: CATSRDHTGELFF. The CDR3 DNA sequence: TGTGCCACCAGCAGAGATCACACCGGGGAGCTGTTTTTT.